These T cell receptor beta chains were read from a single sample in a study of blood T cell repertoires in COVID-19. The data were produced by immunoSEQ multiplex PCR, yet TCRdb's version contains in-frame clones alone and is incomplete. The sample records 200,000 to 300,000 clones, around nine tenths being singletons. Sequencing used peripheral blood. The receptors were gathered from a man aged 40-55 years who had recovered from COVID-19. CDR3s include the opening cysteine and the closing phenylalanine or tryptophan. The D gene is left open where the match is weak. A row's size may be missing; if present it is once, few, many or a size class.

abundance: -
len: 15
j_gene: TRBJ2-7
v_gene: TRBV4-1
d_gene: TRBD1
CDR3aa: CASSLRDSDPYEQYF
CDR3nt: TGCGCCAGCAGCCTACGGGACAGCGATCCCTACGAGCAGTACTTC

abundance: -
len: 19
j_gene: TRBJ2-7
v_gene: TRBV3-1/TRBV3-2
d_gene: TRBD2
CDR3aa: CASSHSTSAPGKSSYEQYF
CDR3nt: TGTGCCAGCAGCCATTCCACTAGCGCGCCAGGAAAAAGCTCCTACGAGCAGTACTTC

abundance: -
len: 15
j_gene: TRBJ1-4
v_gene: TRBV9
d_gene: -
CDR3aa: CASSASAYGGEKLFF
CDR3nt: TGTGCCAGCAGCGCCTCAGCGTACGGGGGTGAAAAACTGTTTTTT

abundance: -
len: 12
j_gene: TRBJ2-1
v_gene: TRBV9
d_gene: TRBD1
CDR3aa: CASSAADRGQFF
CDR3nt: TGTGCCAGCAGCGCGGCGGACAGGGGGCAGTTCTTC

abundance: few
len: 12
j_gene: TRBJ1-1
v_gene: TRBV6-6
d_gene: -
CDR3aa: CASSYPQGMAFF
CDR3nt: TGTGCCAGCAGTTACCCCCAGGGTATGGCTTTCTTT

abundance: few
len: 12
j_gene: TRBJ1-1
v_gene: TRBV30
d_gene: -
CDR3aa: CAWSLVGTEAFF
CDR3nt: TGTGCCTGGAGTCTAGTGGGTACTGAAGCTTTCTTT

abundance: once
len: 15
j_gene: TRBJ2-3
v_gene: TRBV4-1
d_gene: TRBD2
CDR3aa: CASSQDWAGVDTQYF
CDR3nt: TGCGCCAGCAGCCAAGATTGGGCGGGAGTGGATACGCAGTATTTT

abundance: -
len: 15
j_gene: TRBJ1-2
v_gene: TRBV14
d_gene: -
CDR3aa: CASSHLTDSWYGYTF
CDR3nt: TGTGCCAGCAGCCATCTGACGGACAGTTGGTATGGCTACACCTTC

abundance: -
len: 15
j_gene: TRBJ2-1
v_gene: TRBV5-1
d_gene: -
CDR3aa: CASSFTSGPYNEQFF
CDR3nt: TGCGCCAGCAGCTTTACCTCAGGCCCCTACAATGAGCAGTTCTTC

abundance: -
len: 16
j_gene: TRBJ1-3
v_gene: TRBV3-1/TRBV3-2
d_gene: -
CDR3aa: CASSPNPGYSGNTIYF
CDR3nt: TGTGCCAGCAGCCCAAATCCAGGGTACTCTGGAAACACCATATATTTT

abundance: -
len: 13
j_gene: TRBJ1-1
v_gene: TRBV12-3/TRBV12-4
d_gene: TRBD1
CDR3aa: CASRRGQGTEAFF
CDR3nt: TGTGCCAGCAGGCGCGGACAGGGCACTGAAGCTTTCTTT

abundance: -
len: 11
j_gene: TRBJ2-3
v_gene: TRBV11-1
d_gene: -
CDR3aa: CASSVGDTQYF
CDR3nt: TGTGCCAGCAGCGTCGGAGATACGCAGTATTTT

abundance: -
len: 12
j_gene: TRBJ2-1
v_gene: TRBV10-1
d_gene: -
CDR3aa: CASSEGVNEQFF
CDR3nt: TGCGCCAGCAGTGAAGGAGTCAATGAGCAGTTCTTC

abundance: -
len: 13
j_gene: TRBJ1-2
v_gene: TRBV7-2
d_gene: TRBD1
CDR3aa: CASSVQGGYGYTF
CDR3nt: TGTGCCAGCAGCGTACAGGGGGGGTATGGCTACACCTTC